These T cell receptor beta chains were read from a single sample in a study of identical twins. One entry per CDR3 protein results from TCRdb running MiXCR on the 5' RACE reads. In the table there are under 900,000 distinct CDR3 sequences, roughly an eighth of which are singletons. These data also formed part of another study, on yellow fever vaccine responses in identical twins.

The sample was PBMCs. Source of these receptors: a woman aged 18-29 years in good health. The CDR3 runs from the conserved cysteine through the conserved F or W. Fields, in order: clone size, J gene, D gene, V gene, CDR3 DNA, CDR3 protein. The D gene is left open where the match is weak. The size of a clone is reported for some rows only, either as once, few or many, or as a class for expanded clones.

abundance: -
j_gene: TRBJ1-5
d_gene: TRBD1
v_gene: TRBV18
CDR3nt: TGTGCCAGCTCACAAGAGGACAGGACTTCCAATCAGCCCCAGCATTTT
CDR3aa: CASSQEDRTSNQPQHF

abundance: -
j_gene: TRBJ1-5
d_gene: -
v_gene: TRBV2
CDR3nt: TGTGCCGGCGGGGAATATAGCAATCAGCCCCAGCATTTT
CDR3aa: CAGGEYSNQPQHF

abundance: many
j_gene: TRBJ2-7
d_gene: -
v_gene: TRBV10-1
CDR3nt: TGCGCCAGCAGTGAGGGCCGCCTAGCAGATGAGCAGTACTTC
CDR3aa: CASSEGRLADEQYF

abundance: few
j_gene: TRBJ1-1
d_gene: -
v_gene: TRBV29-1
CDR3nt: TGCAGCGGGGGGCCCTTCATGAACACTGAAGCTTTCTTT
CDR3aa: CSGGPFMNTEAFF

abundance: few
j_gene: TRBJ2-3
d_gene: -
v_gene: TRBV7-9
CDR3nt: TGTGCCAGCAGCTCCCCGATTAACACAGATACGCAGTATTTT
CDR3aa: CASSSPINTDTQYF

abundance: -
j_gene: TRBJ2-3
d_gene: -
v_gene: TRBV10-3
CDR3nt: TGTGCCATCAGTGAGTCGCACACAGATACGCAGTATTTT
CDR3aa: CAISESHTDTQYF

abundance: -
j_gene: TRBJ2-1
d_gene: -
v_gene: TRBV11-1
CDR3nt: TGTGCCAGCAGCTTACCCCGGTGGGCGGGACAGTCATTGAATGAGCAGTTCTTC
CDR3aa: CASSLPRWAGQSLNEQFF

abundance: -
j_gene: TRBJ1-2
d_gene: -
v_gene: TRBV2
CDR3nt: TGTGCCATCAGTCCTCGGAAGGGGCGCGGGTCTCCCTATGGCTACACCTTC
CDR3aa: CAISPRKGRGSPYGYTF

abundance: few
j_gene: TRBJ2-3
d_gene: -
v_gene: TRBV11-2
CDR3nt: TGTGCCAGCAGCGCTCTACTTACAGATACGCAGTATTTT
CDR3aa: CASSALLTDTQYF

abundance: -
j_gene: TRBJ1-1
d_gene: -
v_gene: TRBV3-1
CDR3nt: TGTGCCAGCAGCCAAGATCAAACAGCCAGAGCTTTCTTT
CDR3aa: CASSQDQTARAFF

abundance: few
j_gene: TRBJ1-1
d_gene: -
v_gene: TRBV2
CDR3nt: TGTGCCAGCAGTGTGGGACGGACGAACACTGAAGCTTTCTTT
CDR3aa: CASSVGRTNTEAFF

abundance: -
j_gene: TRBJ2-5
d_gene: TRBD1
v_gene: TRBV18
CDR3nt: TGTGCCAGCTCACCCGGGACAGGGGGGACGTACCAAGAGACCCAGTACTTC
CDR3aa: CASSPGTGGTYQETQYF

abundance: -
j_gene: TRBJ1-3
d_gene: -
v_gene: TRBV5-6
CDR3nt: TGTGCCAGCAGCTCCGGATCCTTCTCTGGAAACACCATATATTTT
CDR3aa: CASSSGSFSGNTIYF

abundance: few
j_gene: TRBJ2-2
d_gene: TRBD1
v_gene: TRBV5-1
CDR3nt: TGCGCCAGCAGCTTAAGGACAGGGGAAGGCGGGGAGCTGTTTTTT
CDR3aa: CASSLRTGEGGELFF

abundance: many
j_gene: TRBJ1-1
d_gene: TRBD1
v_gene: TRBV5-1
CDR3nt: TGCGCCAGCTCCAAGACAGGGGGGAAGAACACTGAAGCTTTCTTT
CDR3aa: CASSKTGGKNTEAFF

abundance: few
j_gene: TRBJ2-7
d_gene: TRBD1
v_gene: TRBV28
CDR3nt: TGTGCCAGCAGTTTGATTGGGCAGGGGGCATACGAGCAGTACTTC
CDR3aa: CASSLIGQGAYEQYF

abundance: -
j_gene: TRBJ2-5
d_gene: -
v_gene: TRBV28
CDR3nt: TGTGCCAGCAGTTTATCCGGGTTTCGGGAGACCCAGTACTTC
CDR3aa: CASSLSGFRETQYF

abundance: -
j_gene: TRBJ2-2
d_gene: -
v_gene: TRBV20-1
CDR3nt: TGCAGTGCTAGGGGTCCCGGACAGAAATTATCGAACACCGGGGAGCTGTTTTTT
CDR3aa: CSARGPGQKLSNTGELFF

abundance: many
j_gene: TRBJ2-2
d_gene: -
v_gene: TRBV7-9
CDR3nt: TGTGCCAGCAGTGTAAACACCGGGGAGCTGTTTTTT
CDR3aa: CASSVNTGELFF

abundance: -
j_gene: TRBJ2-3
d_gene: -
v_gene: TRBV4-1
CDR3nt: TGCGCCAGCAGCCTCCTCCTGGGGGGTTTGAATACGCAGTATTTT
CDR3aa: CASSLLLGGLNTQYF

abundance: few
j_gene: TRBJ2-1
d_gene: TRBD2
v_gene: TRBV12-3/TRBV12-4
CDR3nt: TGTGCCAGCGGGGTCCCGGGACTAGCGGGAGTGGCCCATGAGCAGTTCTTC
CDR3aa: CASGVPGLAGVAHEQFF

abundance: many
j_gene: TRBJ2-3
d_gene: TRBD2
v_gene: TRBV4-1
CDR3nt: TGCGCCAGCAGCCACCGAGACGGTAGCGGGTACACAGATACGCAGTATTTT
CDR3aa: CASSHRDGSGYTDTQYF

abundance: many
j_gene: TRBJ2-2
d_gene: -
v_gene: TRBV12-3/TRBV12-4
CDR3nt: TGTGCCAGCAGCGAACATCGAGCGGGGAACACCGGGGAGCTGTTTTTT
CDR3aa: CASSEHRAGNTGELFF

abundance: -
j_gene: TRBJ2-3
d_gene: -
v_gene: TRBV5-1
CDR3nt: TGCGCCAGCAGCTCAACAGGGGAGGTAGATACGCAGTATTTT
CDR3aa: CASSSTGEVDTQYF

abundance: -
j_gene: TRBJ2-2
d_gene: TRBD1
v_gene: TRBV6-5
CDR3nt: TGTGCCAGCAGTTTTCTAACAGGGGGCGCAGGTGGCGGGGAGCTGTTTTTT
CDR3aa: CASSFLTGGAGGGELFF

abundance: -
j_gene: TRBJ2-3
d_gene: TRBD2
v_gene: TRBV10-3
CDR3nt: TGTGCCATCAGTGAAACTAGCGGGAGGTTCACAGATACGCAGTATTTT
CDR3aa: CAISETSGRFTDTQYF

abundance: few
j_gene: TRBJ2-1
d_gene: -
v_gene: TRBV10-3
CDR3nt: TGTGCCACCCTGGTTTCCAGCGGGAATGAGCAGTTCTTC
CDR3aa: CATLVSSGNEQFF

abundance: few
j_gene: TRBJ2-1
d_gene: -
v_gene: TRBV12-3/TRBV12-4
CDR3nt: TGTGCCAGCAGTTTTGGGAGACGTGGAGATGAGCAGTTCTTC
CDR3aa: CASSFGRRGDEQFF

abundance: many
j_gene: TRBJ2-1
d_gene: -
v_gene: TRBV6-1
CDR3nt: TGTGCCAGCAGTGAAGGAGTTAGCGGTTACAATGAGCAGTTCTTC
CDR3aa: CASSEGVSGYNEQFF

abundance: -
j_gene: TRBJ1-2
d_gene: -
v_gene: TRBV4-1
CDR3nt: TGCGCCAGCAGCCAAGATCGTGGAGGGCAGCACCTTCGTGGCTACACCTTC
CDR3aa: CASSQDRGGQHLRGYTF

abundance: few
j_gene: TRBJ1-1
d_gene: TRBD1
v_gene: TRBV7-8
CDR3nt: TGTGCCAGCAGCTTAGACAGGGGTTTTGGGTCTGAAGCTTTCTTT
CDR3aa: CASSLDRGFGSEAFF

abundance: few
j_gene: TRBJ2-1
d_gene: -
v_gene: TRBV4-1
CDR3nt: TGCGCCAGCAGCCAATTATCCCTCAGCTCCTACAATGAGCAGTTCTTC
CDR3aa: CASSQLSLSSYNEQFF

abundance: few
j_gene: TRBJ2-5
d_gene: -
v_gene: TRBV3-1
CDR3nt: TGCGCCAGCAGCCAAGGGACCAGAGAGACCCAGTACTTC
CDR3aa: CASSQGTRETQYF

abundance: many
j_gene: TRBJ1-5
d_gene: -
v_gene: TRBV28
CDR3nt: TGTGCCAGCACCGGGACACGGAATCAGCCCCAGCATTTT
CDR3aa: CASTGTRNQPQHF

abundance: -
j_gene: TRBJ2-2
d_gene: -
v_gene: TRBV9
CDR3nt: TGTGCCAGCAGCGTAGGGGGACTCGGGGAGCTGTTTTTT
CDR3aa: CASSVGGLGELFF

abundance: -
j_gene: TRBJ1-2
d_gene: -
v_gene: TRBV3-1
CDR3nt: TGTGCCAGCAGCAAACGGGAAGCTAACTATGGCTACACCTTC
CDR3aa: CASSKREANYGYTF

abundance: -
j_gene: TRBJ1-2
d_gene: TRBD1
v_gene: TRBV29-1
CDR3nt: TGCAGCGTTGATTCAGGACAGGGGAAGGAGTTTGGCTACACCTTC
CDR3aa: CSVDSGQGKEFGYTF

abundance: -
j_gene: TRBJ2-3
d_gene: -
v_gene: TRBV20-1
CDR3nt: TGCAGTGCCGGGGACCCTGGGGCAGATACGCAGTATTTT
CDR3aa: CSAGDPGADTQYF

abundance: -
j_gene: TRBJ1-6
d_gene: TRBD1
v_gene: TRBV28
CDR3nt: TGTGCCAGCAGCAGACAGGGGGCTAATTCACCCCTCCACTTT
CDR3aa: CASSRQGANSPLHF